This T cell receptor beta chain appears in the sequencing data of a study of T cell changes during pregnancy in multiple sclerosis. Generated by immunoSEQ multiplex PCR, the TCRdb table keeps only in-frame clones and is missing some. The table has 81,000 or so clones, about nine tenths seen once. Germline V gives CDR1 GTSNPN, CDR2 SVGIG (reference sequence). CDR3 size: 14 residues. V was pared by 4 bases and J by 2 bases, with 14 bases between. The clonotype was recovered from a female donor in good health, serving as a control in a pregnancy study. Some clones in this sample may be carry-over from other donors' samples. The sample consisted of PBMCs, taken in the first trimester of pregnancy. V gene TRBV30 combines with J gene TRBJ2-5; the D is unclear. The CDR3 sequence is CAWTHLVQQETQYF. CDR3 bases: TGTGCCTGGACCCATTTGGTCCAGCAAGAGACCCAGTACTTC.